Listed here is a single T cell receptor (beta chain). What it recognizes is unknown. A much larger clone differs from this one at a single base, so this may be a read error. CDR3 length equals 13 residues. Germline CDR1 and CDR2: MGHDK and SYGVNS. The data are from a study of identical twins. Findings and limits, study-wide: Rather than following the same donors, the conclusions depended on cross-sectional statistical analysis. Because invariant MAIT and iNKT cells could be present, zero-insertion analyses could be partly confounded.

TCRdb redid the calling of the 5' RACE reads with MiXCR, one entry per CDR3 protein. Of roughly 1.6 million distinct CDR3 sequences listed, under 35% are singletons. Specimen: cord blood. The receptor's source is a newborn girl in good health. The rearrangement links TRBV25-1 to TRBJ1-2, with D perhaps matching TRBD1 (6 bases). This CDR3 reads CASRIQGNYGDTF. CDR3 nucleotides: TGTGCCAGCAGGATACAGGGTAACTATGGCGACACCTTC.